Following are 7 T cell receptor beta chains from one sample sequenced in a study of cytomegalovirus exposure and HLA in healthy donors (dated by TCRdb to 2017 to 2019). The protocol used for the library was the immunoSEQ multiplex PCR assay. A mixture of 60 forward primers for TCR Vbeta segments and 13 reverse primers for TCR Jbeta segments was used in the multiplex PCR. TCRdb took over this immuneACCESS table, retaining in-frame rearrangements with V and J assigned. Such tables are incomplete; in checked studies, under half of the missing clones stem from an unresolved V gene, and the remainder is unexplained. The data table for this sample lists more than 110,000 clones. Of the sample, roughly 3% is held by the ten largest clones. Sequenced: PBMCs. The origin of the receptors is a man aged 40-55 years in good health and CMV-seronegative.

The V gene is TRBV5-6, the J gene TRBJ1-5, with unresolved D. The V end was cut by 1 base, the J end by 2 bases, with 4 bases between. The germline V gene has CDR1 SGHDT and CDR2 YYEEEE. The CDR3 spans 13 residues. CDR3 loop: CASSLSGNQPQHF. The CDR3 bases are TGTGCCAGCAGCTTGTCGGGCAATCAGCCCCAGCATTTT.

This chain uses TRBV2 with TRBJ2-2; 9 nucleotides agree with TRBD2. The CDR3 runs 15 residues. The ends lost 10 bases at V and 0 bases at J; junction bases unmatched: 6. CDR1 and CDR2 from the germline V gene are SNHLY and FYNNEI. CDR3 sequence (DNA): TGTGCCATCGGGACTAGCCTCTCGAACACCGGGGAGCTGTTTTTT. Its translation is CAIGTSLSNTGELFF.

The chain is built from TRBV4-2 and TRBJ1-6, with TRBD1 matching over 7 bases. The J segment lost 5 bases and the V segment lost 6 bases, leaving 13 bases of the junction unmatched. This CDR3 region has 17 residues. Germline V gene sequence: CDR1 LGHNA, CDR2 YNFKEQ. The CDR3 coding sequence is TGTGCCAGCAGACTAGTTGGGGGGACAGTCCATAATTCACCCCTCCACTTT. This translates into CASRLVGGTVHNSPLHF.

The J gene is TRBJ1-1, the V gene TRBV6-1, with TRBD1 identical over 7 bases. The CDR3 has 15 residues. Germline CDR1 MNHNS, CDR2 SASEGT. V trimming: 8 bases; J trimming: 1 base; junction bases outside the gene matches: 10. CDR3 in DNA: TGTGCCAGCCTGTGGTTGAGGACAGGGAACACTGAAGCTTTCTTT. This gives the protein CASLWLRTGNTEAFF.

The CDR3 DNA sequence: TGTGCCAGCAGTGCGGGACAGGGGGCTTATCAGCCCCAGCATTTT. Protein sequence: CASSAGQGAYQPQHF. The chain couples TRBV2 to TRBJ1-5; 12 bases fit TRBD1. The CDR3 covers 15 residues. With V trimmed by 4 bases and J by 5 bases, 3 bases remained unmatched. Germline CDR1 reads SNHLY; CDR2 reads FYNNEI.

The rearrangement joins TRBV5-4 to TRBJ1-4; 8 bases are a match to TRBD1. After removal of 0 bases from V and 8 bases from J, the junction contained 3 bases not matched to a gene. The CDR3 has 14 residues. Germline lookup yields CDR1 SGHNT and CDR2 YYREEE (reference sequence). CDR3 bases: TGTGCCAGCAGCTTGGGACAGGGGAAAGAAAAACTGTTTTTT. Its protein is CASSLGQGKEKLFF.

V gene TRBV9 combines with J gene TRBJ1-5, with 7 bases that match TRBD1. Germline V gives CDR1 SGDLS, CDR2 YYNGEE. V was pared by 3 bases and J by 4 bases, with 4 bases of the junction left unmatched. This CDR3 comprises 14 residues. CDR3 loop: CASSAGQPNQPQHF. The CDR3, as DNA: TGTGCCAGCAGCGCGGGACAGCCAAATCAGCCCCAGCATTTT.